The T cell receptor beta chain described here comes from a study of radiotherapy plus CTLA-4 blockade in lung cancer. The CDR3 covers 12 residues. In germline, CDR1 is SGHNT, CDR2 YYREEE (reference sequence). V was pared by 1 base and J by 3 bases, with 5 bases between. Profiled with immunoSEQ multiplex PCR; TCRdb holds only in-frame clones, not every one. The table includes roughly 98,000 clones, under 85% detected once. This clone was recorded a few times. The TCR comes from a human donor with non-small cell lung cancer that progressed on radiotherapy plus ipilimumab. This chain connects TRBV5-4 to TRBJ2-7; D ambiguous. Sequences were derived from peripheral blood, sampled from a patient treated with radiotherapy plus ipilimumab. CDR3 coding DNA: TGTGCCAGCAGCTTGTATAGCTACGAGCAGTACTTC. Translated, it gives CASSLYSYEQYF.